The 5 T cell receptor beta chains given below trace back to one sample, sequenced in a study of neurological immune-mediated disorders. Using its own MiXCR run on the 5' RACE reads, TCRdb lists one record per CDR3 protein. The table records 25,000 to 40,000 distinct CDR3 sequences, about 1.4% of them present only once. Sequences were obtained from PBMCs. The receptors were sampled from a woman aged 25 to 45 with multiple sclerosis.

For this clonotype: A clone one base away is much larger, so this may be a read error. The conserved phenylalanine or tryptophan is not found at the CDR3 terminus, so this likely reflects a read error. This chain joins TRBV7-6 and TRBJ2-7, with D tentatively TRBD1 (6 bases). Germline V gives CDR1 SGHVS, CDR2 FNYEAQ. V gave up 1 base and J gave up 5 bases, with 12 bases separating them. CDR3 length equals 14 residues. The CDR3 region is CASSLEQGFDEQYC. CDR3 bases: TGTGCCAGCAGCTTAGAACAGGGCTTCGACGAGCAGTACTGC.

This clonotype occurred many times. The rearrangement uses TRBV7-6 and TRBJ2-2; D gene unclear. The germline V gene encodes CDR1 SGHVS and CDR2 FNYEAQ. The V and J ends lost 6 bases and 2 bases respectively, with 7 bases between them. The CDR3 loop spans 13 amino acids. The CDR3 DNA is TGTGCCAGCAGATACAGAAACACCGGGGAGCTGTTTTTT. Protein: CASRYRNTGELFF.

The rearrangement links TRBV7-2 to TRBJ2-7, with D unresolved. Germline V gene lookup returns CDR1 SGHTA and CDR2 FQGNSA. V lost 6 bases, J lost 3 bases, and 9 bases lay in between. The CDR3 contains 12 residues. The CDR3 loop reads CASRLLSYEQYF. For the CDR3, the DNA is TGTGCCAGCAGACTTTTAAGCTACGAGCAGTACTTC.

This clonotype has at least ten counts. The CDR3 DNA reads TGCAGTGCTACCCCGGGGGTGACCTACGAGCAGTACTTC. This codes for CSATPGVTYEQYF. The chain has TRBV20-1 and TRBJ2-7; D possibly corresponds to TRBD2 (6 bases). The CDR3 is made up of 13 amino acids. CDR1 is DFQATT and CDR2 is SNEGSKA in the germline V gene (reference sequence). Trimming cost V 4 bases and J 2 bases, with 12 bases left between them.

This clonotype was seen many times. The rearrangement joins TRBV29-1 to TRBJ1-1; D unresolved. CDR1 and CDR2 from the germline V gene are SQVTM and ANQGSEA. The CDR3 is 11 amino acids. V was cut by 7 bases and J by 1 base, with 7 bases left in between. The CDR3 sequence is CSAGRNTEAFF. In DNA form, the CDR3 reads TGCAGCGCAGGACGGAACACTGAAGCTTTCTTT.